This is a list of T cell receptor beta chains from one sample in a study of T cells in Graves' hyperthyroidism and ophthalmopathy. One entry per CDR3 protein, called by TCRdb with MiXCR from the multiplex PCR reads. The sample consists of approximately 690,000 distinct CDR3 sequences, roughly 15% of them appearing once. The sample comprised blood. These receptors were taken from a woman aged 45-59 years with Graves' ophthalmopathy. Each CDR3 is given with its conserved first and last residue. The order of the fields is V gene, J gene, CDR3 protein.

>TRBV5-1|TRBJ1-1
CASSFQGEDTEAFF
>TRBV11-2|TRBJ1-2
CASSTYRDSNYGYTF
>TRBV5-1|TRBJ2-2
CASSLVVAVLNTGELFF
>TRBV29-1|TRBJ2-5
CSVRQGPYQETQYF
>TRBV2|TRBJ1-2
CASSVGPGQGNGYTF
>TRBV7-9|TRBJ1-1
CASSLGAGTANTEAFF
>TRBV28|TRBJ1-6
CASRPGTSDSPLHF
>TRBV14|TRBJ2-7
CASCRDLRDEQYF
>TRBV2|TRBJ1-3
CASGGGRFSGNTIYF
>TRBV27|TRBJ1-3
CASSPTGARNTIYF
>TRBV7-9|TRBJ2-2
CASSLLGSASGNTGELFF
>TRBV6-1|TRBJ1-5
CASSTGQLYSNQPQHF
>TRBV7-2|TRBJ1-6
CASSLDWTAYSPLHF
>TRBV28|TRBJ2-7
CASSSAGTTPYEQYF
>TRBV10-3|TRBJ1-5
CAISVGGYQPQHF
>TRBV3-1|TRBJ2-7
CASSQDYGSATYEQYF
>TRBV6-5|TRBJ1-2
CASSYAFIGRGPDGYTF
>TRBV28|TRBJ2-5
CANSRVTETQYF
>TRBV28|TRBJ1-1
CASSLSRVGEAFF
>TRBV6-1|TRBJ2-2
CASINSVSLNTGELFF
>TRBV20-1|TRBJ1-6
CSARAPQGAGSPLHF
>TRBV29-1|TRBJ2-7
CSVAPGKGEQYF
>TRBV18|TRBJ2-7
CASSPRASGISSEQYF
>TRBV5-1|TRBJ2-7
CASSFPSGTGGEQYF
>TRBV5-1|TRBJ1-1
CASSSSRPGDTEAFF
>TRBV7-3|TRBJ2-7
CASSLRRDGEQYF
>TRBV7-2|TRBJ2-7
CASSSWGRRSSYEQYF
>TRBV28|TRBJ1-5
CASRTGLKSNQPQHF
>TRBV20-1|TRBJ2-7
CSARETSGSYEQYF
>TRBV15|TRBJ2-2
CATSRDWDKSTGELFF
>TRBV28|TRBJ2-5
CASTWKETQYF
>TRBV20-1|TRBJ1-1
CSARMWARTEAFF
>TRBV7-9|TRBJ1-3
CASLLHEENGNTIYF
>TRBV2|TRBJ2-1
CASSGGPRLVASNEQFF
>TRBV28|TRBJ1-1
CASSLRGTNTEAFF
>TRBV2|TRBJ2-5
CASSPIPGPQETQYF
>TRBV11-2|TRBJ2-1
CASSSSPGLAGVNEQFF
>TRBV20-1|TRBJ1-6
CSARELNSGTVNSPLHF